This record concerns one TCR beta chain sequence. Repertoires were generated with immunoSEQ multiplex PCR, while TCRdb's copy carries only in-frame clones and drops some. The sample holds some 260,000 clones, 82% seen once. These data belong to a study of blood T cell repertoires in COVID-19. Germline CDR1 is MDHEN and CDR2 is SYDVKM. V shed 6 bases and J shed 4 bases, with 12 bases lying between them. The CDR3 sequence is 13 residues long. This chain uses TRBV28 with TRBJ1-2; D not resolved. This receptor was taken from a woman aged 18-29 years with acute or convalescent COVID-19. Material for sequencing was peripheral blood. CDR3 DNA: TGTGCCAGCAGCCAAACAGTCCGCTATGGCTACACCTTC. Translation: CASSQTVRYGYTF.